The 19 T cell receptor beta chains below all came from one sample that was sequenced in a study of blood T cell repertoires in COVID-19. The data were produced by immunoSEQ multiplex PCR, yet TCRdb's version contains in-frame clones alone and is incomplete. Here the sample spans about 90,000 clones, around 92% being singletons. Specimen: peripheral blood. These receptors were taken from a man between 45 and 60 years old with COVID-19, enrolled during active disease.

The chain has TRBV6-2 or TRBV6-3 and TRBJ2-1; 7 bases are a match to TRBD1. The CDR3 has 16 residues. Germline V CDR1 and CDR2: MNHEY, SVGEGT. V lost 2 bases to trimming and J lost 0 bases; unmatched junction nucleotides: 4. The CDR3 coding sequence is TGTGCCAGCAGTTACAGGGGGCAGAGCTCCTACAATGAGCAGTTCTTC. Amino acids: CASSYRGQSSYNEQFF.

The gene calls are TRBV10-2 and TRBJ2-5, with TRBD1 as a possible D gene (5 bases). The V gene lost 3 bases and the J gene lost 0 bases, with 11 bases spanning the gap. Per the germline V gene, CDR1 is WSHSY and CDR2 is SAAADI. The CDR3 is made up of 15 amino acids. Here the CDR3 DNA reads TGCGCCAGCAGTGATTTTAACAGGAACCAAGAGACCCAGTACTTC. Amino acids: CASSDFNRNQETQYF.

The V gene is TRBV7-2, the J gene TRBJ1-2; 8 bases fit TRBD1. The trim removed 5 bases at V and 6 bases at J, leaving 8 bases unmatched. This CDR3 has 14 residues. CDR1 is SGHTA and CDR2 is FQGNSA in the germline V gene. CDR3 residues: CASSLDRGWDGYTF. The CDR3 DNA reads TGTGCCAGCAGCCTCGACAGGGGATGGGATGGCTACACCTTC.

V usage is TRBV19 and J usage is TRBJ2-1; D not resolved. This CDR3 is 12 amino acids long. CDR1 LNHDA and CDR2 SQIVND come from the germline V gene (reference sequence). V dropped 11 bases and J dropped 0 bases, with 8 bases sitting between them. This CDR3 is CAARSSYNEQFF. Written as DNA, the CDR3 is TGTGCCGCGCGGAGCTCCTACAATGAGCAGTTCTTC.

V and J are TRBV30 and TRBJ1-1; a weak D match, TRBD1 (6 bases). V lost 2 bases to trimming and J lost 1 base, with 8 bases between them. Germline values: CDR1 GTSNPN, CDR2 SVGIG (reference sequence). The CDR3 length is 13 residues. CDR3 protein: CAWSRQANTEAFF. The CDR3 region has the DNA TGTGCCTGGAGTAGACAGGCGAACACTGAAGCTTTCTTT.

The chain combines TRBV5-4 with TRBJ1-1; D perhaps matches TRBD1 (6 bases). Trimming left V 1 base short and J 1 base short, with 11 bases between. CDR1 and CDR2 (germline): SGHNT, YYREEE (reference sequence). The CDR3 consists of 15 residues. CDR3 coding DNA: TGTGCCAGCAGCTTGATGACAGGATCGAACACTGAAGCTTTCTTT. Its translation: CASSLMTGSNTEAFF.

The V call is TRBV15, the J call TRBJ1-1, with D maybe TRBD1 (5 bases). Germline V gene data show CDR1 as LNHNV and CDR2 as YYDKDF (reference sequence). This CDR3 comprises 14 residues. The germline V and J ends were trimmed by 0 bases and 7 bases, with 12 bases remaining between them. CDR3 DNA sequence: TGTGCCACCAGCAGAGAAGGGGCTGTGGGTGAAGCTTTCTTT. It specifies CATSREGAVGEAFF.

V gene TRBV7-3 combines with J gene TRBJ1-2, with TRBD1 matching 8 bases. CDR1 SGHTA and CDR2 FQGTGA come from the germline V gene. The CDR3 covers 13 residues. V dropped 5 bases and J dropped 6; count of bases not matched to a gene: 5. CDR3 in DNA: TGTGCCAGCAGCCAGACAGGGGCGGATGGCTACACCTTC. It yields the protein CASSQTGADGYTF.

The chain employs TRBV11-2 and TRBJ2-7; TRBD1 agrees at 7 bases. Per the germline V gene, CDR1 is SGHAT and CDR2 is FQNNGV. This CDR3 contains 15 residues. Trimming removed 4 bases from V and 4 bases from J; junction bases left unmatched: 10. Here the CDR3 DNA reads TGTGCCAGCAGCTCCCGACAGGGTCCACTATACGAGCAGTACTTC. It yields the protein CASSSRQGPLYEQYF.

The chain carries TRBV5-1 and TRBJ2-5, with D unclear. The CDR3 contains 13 residues. The ends were cut back, 4 bases at V and 1 base at J, with 8 bases in the middle. CDR1 and CDR2 (germline): SGHRS, YFSETQ. The CDR3 coding sequence is TGCGCCAGCAGCACACCGGGCCAAGAGACCCAGTACTTC. It codes for CASSTPGQETQYF.

The chain links TRBV28 to TRBJ1-2, with D tentatively TRBD1 (5 bases). This CDR3 is built from 16 residues. Per the germline V gene, CDR1 is MDHEN and CDR2 is SYDVKM. The germline V and J ends were trimmed by 8 bases and 0 bases, with 19 bases remaining between them. The CDR3 DNA is TGTGCCAGCTCTCTTATTACGTTGGGGCCTAACTATGGCTACACCTTC. It is translated as CASSLITLGPNYGYTF.

This chain connects TRBV19 to TRBJ2-7, with 10 positions matching TRBD1. The V gene end was trimmed by 7 bases and the J gene end by 3 bases; junction bases not matched to a gene: 6. The CDR3 has 14 amino acids. CDR1 LNHDA and CDR2 SQIVND come from the germline V gene (reference sequence). The DNA for the CDR3 is TGTGCCAGTAACCCGGGACAGGGGTTCTACGAGCAGTACTTC. Residues: CASNPGQGFYEQYF.

The chain joins TRBV4-3 to TRBJ2-7; the match to TRBD2 covers 15 bases. J lost 0 bases, V lost 0 bases, and 3 bases had no gene match. The CDR3 covers 18 residues. Germline V lookup: CDR1 LGHNA, CDR2 YSLEER. CDR3 sequence: CASSQDRGLAGGSYEQYF. The CDR3 nucleotides read TGCGCCAGCAGCCAAGATAGGGGACTAGCGGGGGGCTCCTACGAGCAGTACTTC.

V is TRBV11-1 and J is TRBJ2-1; D not resolved. CDR3 size: 15 residues. Trimming removed 1 base from V and 4 bases from J, with 11 bases in between. CDR1 is SGHAT and CDR2 is FQDESV in the germline V gene (reference sequence). CDR3 in DNA: TGTGCCAGCAGCTTAGGAAGCGCCACGTACAATGAGCAGTTCTTC. Translation: CASSLGSATYNEQFF.

The rearrangement joins TRBV21-1 to TRBJ2-7; the tabulated D call, TRBD1, remains unverified against the DNA. TRBV21-1 is noted as a pseudogene. The CDR3 runs to 13 residues. CDR3 sequence: CASSKVSTRGQYF. In DNA, the CDR3 is TGTGCCAGCAGCAAAGTTAGTACAAGGGGGCAGTACTTC.

This clone was seen a few times. The chain is built from TRBV4-3 and TRBJ1-1, with D possibly TRBD1 on 6 matching bases. CDR1 and CDR2 (germline): LGHNA, YSLEER. This CDR3 region has 13 residues. V dropped 3 bases and J dropped 6 bases, with 11 bases sitting between them. As DNA, the CDR3 is TGCGCCAGCAGCCACTTCAGGGGTTCTGAAGCTTTCTTT. Amino acid sequence: CASSHFRGSEAFF.

V gene TRBV2 combines with J gene TRBJ1-3, with D tentatively TRBD1 (6 bases). The CDR3 extends over 14 amino acids. The germline V gene encodes CDR1 SNHLY and CDR2 FYNNEI. V was pared by 6 bases and J by 2 bases, with 11 bases between. The CDR3 region is CASRAKGAGNTIYF. CDR3 nucleotide sequence: TGTGCCAGCAGAGCAAAGGGGGCTGGAAACACCATATATTTT.

This chain connects TRBV9 to TRBJ1-6; possibly TRBD1 for D (5 bases). Germline V gene sequence: CDR1 SGDLS, CDR2 YYNGEE. The CDR3 extends over 16 amino acids. V was trimmed by 3 bases and J by 5 bases, leaving 15 bases between them. DNA of the CDR3: TGTGCCAGCAGCGCGTCAGGGAACCACGATAATTCACCCCTCCACTTT. Its translation is CASSASGNHDNSPLHF.

The V call is TRBV24-1, the J call TRBJ2-1; perhaps TRBD2 as D (6 bases). From germline, CDR1 is KGHDR and CDR2 SFDVKD. The CDR3 totals 16 residues. Trimming left V 4 bases short and J 0 bases short, with 12 bases between. The chain's CDR3 is CATSEGGTSSYNEQFF. The CDR3 DNA sequence: TGTGCCACCAGTGAGGGGGGTACGAGCTCCTACAATGAGCAGTTCTTC.